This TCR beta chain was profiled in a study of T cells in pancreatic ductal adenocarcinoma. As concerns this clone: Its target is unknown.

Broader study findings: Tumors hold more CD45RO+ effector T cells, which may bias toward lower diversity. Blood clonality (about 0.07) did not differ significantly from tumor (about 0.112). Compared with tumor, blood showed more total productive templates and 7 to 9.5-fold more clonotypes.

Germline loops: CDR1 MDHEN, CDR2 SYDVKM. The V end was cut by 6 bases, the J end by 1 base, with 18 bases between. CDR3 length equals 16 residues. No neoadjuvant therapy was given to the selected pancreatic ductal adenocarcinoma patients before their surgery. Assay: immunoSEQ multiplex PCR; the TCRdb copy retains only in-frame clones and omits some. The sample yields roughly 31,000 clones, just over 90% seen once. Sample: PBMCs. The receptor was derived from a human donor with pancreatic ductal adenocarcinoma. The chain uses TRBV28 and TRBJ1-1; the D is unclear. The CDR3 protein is CASSPSWGQRNTEAFF. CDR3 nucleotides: TGTGCCAGCAGCCCAAGTTGGGGTCAAAGGAACACTGAAGCTTTCTTT.